A single sample is the source of the 18 T cell receptor beta chains below, sequenced in a study of blood T cell repertoires in COVID-19. The method was immunoSEQ multiplex PCR; TCRdb's version includes in-frame clones alone and lacks a portion of them. The sample yields 40,000 to 50,000 clones, over 80% seen once. The sample comprised peripheral blood. Source of these receptors: a woman at least 80 years old with acute or convalescent COVID-19.

The V call is TRBV6-1, the J call TRBJ1-2; tentatively, D is TRBD1 (5 bases). Germline CDR1 reads MNHNS; CDR2 reads SASEGT. V lost 1 base to trimming and J lost 11 bases, with 20 bases between them. This CDR3 is built from 15 residues. The CDR3 region has the DNA TGTGCCAGCAGTGAAGGGGTAGGACACTCGTTGGGATACACCTTC. This encodes CASSEGVGHSLGYTF.

The chain carries TRBV5-6 and TRBJ2-5; 9 nucleotides align to TRBD1. Germline V gives CDR1 SGHDT, CDR2 YYEEEE. The length of the CDR3 is 18 residues. V trimming: 4 bases; J trimming: 6 bases; junction bases outside the gene matches: 19. CDR3 in DNA: TGTGCCAGCAGCCCGCGGCAGGCCTTAACAGGGGGCGGCAAGACCCAGTACTTC. Encoded protein: CASSPRQALTGGGKTQYF.

The CDR3 is CASSPGEGLSGANVLTF. In DNA form, the CDR3 reads TGTGCCAGCAGCCCGGGGGAAGGCCTCTCTGGGGCCAACGTCCTGACTTTC. This chain joins TRBV5-5 and TRBJ2-6, with a possible D match to TRBD2 (6 bases). This CDR3 contains 17 residues. V dropped 4 bases and J dropped 0 bases, with 14 bases sitting between them. CDR1 is SGHKS and CDR2 is YYEKEE in the germline V gene (reference sequence).

The chain joins TRBV28 to TRBJ1-5; D might be TRBD1 (5 bases). Germline assignment: CDR1 MDHEN and CDR2 SYDVKM. This CDR3 has 13 amino acids. V lost 6 bases and J lost 11, with 17 bases in between. Here the CDR3 reads CASSPPPPGAQHF. The CDR3 coding sequence is TGTGCCAGCAGCCCCCCCCCTCCGGGGGCCCAGCATTTT.

This sequence joins TRBV30 and TRBJ2-1; TRBD2 agrees at 7 bases. This CDR3 spans 14 amino acids. Trimming took 1 base from V and 3 from J; bases not matched to a gene: 3. Germline-derived CDR1 and CDR2 are GTSNPN and SVGIG (reference sequence). CDR3 DNA sequence: TGTGCCTGGAGTGAGGCTAGCGGCTACAATGAGCAGTTCTTC. It specifies CAWSEASGYNEQFF.

This chain connects TRBV21-1 to TRBJ2-7; TRBD1, as called in the table, went unchecked against the DNA. TRBV21-1 is reported as a pseudogene. This CDR3 region has 16 residues. The CDR3 coding sequence is TGTGCCAGCAGCAAGGGGACAGAAGGGGGACCCTACGAGCAGTACTTC. Translating it yields CASSKGTEGGPYEQYF.

The rearrangement links TRBV24-1 to TRBJ2-5, with TRBD2 matching 7 bases. The V segment lost 4 bases and the J segment 4 bases; nucleotides outside the gene matches: 5. Germline assignment: CDR1 KGHDR and CDR2 SFDVKD. The CDR3 is 14 residues long. The CDR3 spells CATSDSTSTETQYF. In DNA, the CDR3 is TGTGCCACCAGTGACTCGACTAGCACAGAGACCCAGTACTTC.

The chain has TRBV12-3 or TRBV12-4 and TRBJ2-1; D uncertain. This CDR3 spans 12 amino acids. With 6 bases removed from V and 10 bases from J, the gap between germline ends came to 13 bases. CDR3 protein: CASRGGPFEQFF. CDR3 sequence (DNA): TGTGCCAGCAGAGGCGGCCCCTTCGAGCAGTTCTTC.

The chain links TRBV6-5 to TRBJ1-2, with D possibly being TRBD1 (5 bases). Trimming took 11 bases from V and 4 from J, leaving 17 bases between them. The CDR3 loop spans 13 amino acids. Per germline, CDR1 MNHEY and CDR2 SVGAGI. This CDR3 is CALYGGMGYGYTF. The DNA for the CDR3 is TGTGCCCTTTACGGGGGTATGGGCTATGGCTACACCTTC.

This chain connects TRBV7-2 to TRBJ2-3, with 8 bases aligning to TRBD2. V dropped 1 base and J dropped 0; count of bases not matched to a gene: 6. This CDR3 has 17 amino acids. The germline gives CDR1 SGHTA, CDR2 FQGNSA. The CDR3 region is CASSLGPSGGSTDTQYF. CDR3 bases: TGTGCCAGCAGCTTAGGTCCCAGCGGGGGTAGCACAGATACGCAGTATTTT.

V is TRBV28 and J is TRBJ2-5; 7 bases line up with TRBD1. Looked up from germline, CDR1 is MDHEN and CDR2 is SYDVKM. V shed 4 bases and J 2 bases; nucleotides not matched to a gene: 4. The CDR3 contains 14 residues. The CDR3 DNA follows: TGTGCCAGCAGTTCCTTCAGGGGGCAAGAGACCCAGTACTTC. Encoded protein: CASSSFRGQETQYF.

The sample holds one count of this clone. The chain is built from TRBV7-2 and TRBJ1-2; 8 bases match TRBD1. CDR3 size: 15 residues. V trimming: 5 bases; J trimming: 9 bases; junction bases outside the gene matches: 14. Germline V gives CDR1 SGHTA, CDR2 FQGNSA. The CDR3 loop is CASSQSPGGGFSYTF. Here the CDR3 DNA reads TGTGCCAGCAGCCAAAGCCCAGGGGGCGGATTTAGCTACACCTTC.

The chain joins TRBV14 to TRBJ1-4; 7 bases agree with TRBD1. J gave up 6 bases and V 1 base, and 8 bases lay outside the gene matches. The germline gives CDR1 SGHDN, CDR2 FVKESK. This CDR3 is built from 16 residues. CDR3 in amino acids: CASSQGEQGIHEKLFF. DNA of the CDR3: TGTGCCAGCAGCCAAGGAGAACAGGGGATTCATGAAAAACTGTTTTTT.

The rearrangement uses TRBV15 and TRBJ1-1; D gene ambiguous. Trimming cost V 7 bases and J 4 bases, with 19 bases left between them. The germline gives CDR1 LNHNV, CDR2 YYDKDF (reference sequence). This CDR3 contains 15 residues. The CDR3 is CATTRGGGITTEAFF. The CDR3 DNA follows: TGTGCCACCACACGCGGAGGAGGGATTACCACTGAAGCTTTCTTT.

This chain links TRBV6-5 with TRBJ1-5, with 8 bases that match TRBD1. CDR1 and CDR2 from the germline V gene are MNHEY and SVGAGI. J lost 2 bases, V lost 4 bases, and 4 bases had no gene match. The CDR3 runs 15 residues. Here the CDR3 reads CASSSTGAGNQPQHF. The CDR3 DNA sequence: TGTGCCAGCAGTTCGACAGGGGCCGGCAATCAGCCCCAGCATTTT.

V and J are TRBV19 and TRBJ2-2; 7 bases fit TRBD1. The junction had 5 bases not matched to a gene; V was cut back by 6 bases and J by 4 bases. Germline V gives CDR1 LNHDA, CDR2 SQIVND (reference sequence). This CDR3 has 14 amino acids. Here the CDR3 reads CASRKGAGTGELFF. As DNA, the CDR3 is TGTGCCAGTAGGAAGGGGGCAGGCACCGGGGAGCTGTTTTTT. Combining the CDR3 with reference TRBV19 and TRBJ2-2 gives the whole variable domain DGGITQSPKYLFRKEGQNVTLSCEQNLNHDAMYWYRQDPGQGLRLIYYSQIVNDFQKGDIAEGYSVSREKKESFPLTVTSAQKNPTAFYLCASRKGAGTGELFFGEGSRLTVL.

The chain links TRBV4-2 to TRBJ1-1, with D possibly being TRBD1 (6 bases). Germline V gene lookup returns CDR1 LGHNA and CDR2 YNFKEQ. The CDR3 contains 14 residues. The V and J ends lost 5 bases and 7 bases respectively, with 17 bases between them. CDR3 nucleotide sequence: TGTGCCAGCAGCGTGCCAGGGGCAGGTGGTGAAGCTTTCTTT. The encoded protein is CASSVPGAGGEAFF.

The rearrangement uses TRBV19 and TRBJ1-1; D might be TRBD1 (5 bases). V was cut by 5 bases and J by 2 bases, with 9 bases left in between. Germline V lookup: CDR1 LNHDA, CDR2 SQIVND (reference sequence). This CDR3 is built from 13 residues. CDR3 in DNA: TGTGCCAGTAGTCAGACAGTTAACACTGAAGCTTTCTTT. Its protein product is CASSQTVNTEAFF. Looking up the rest from reference TRBV19 and TRBJ1-1 gives the full variable domain: DGGITQSPKYLFRKEGQNVTLSCEQNLNHDAMYWYRQDPGQGLRLIYYSQIVNDFQKGDIAEGYSVSREKKESFPLTVTSAQKNPTAFYLCASSQTVNTEAFFGQGTRLTVV.